This T cell receptor beta chain comes out of a study of blood T cell repertoires in COVID-19. Whole-study context: Samples of COVID-19 (acute and convalescent) were obtained from the United States, Italy and Spain. The cDNA or gDNA used as material had been derived from T cells, B-cell-depleted T cells, or PBMCs.

V dropped 0 bases and J dropped 8 bases, with 13 bases sitting between them. Per germline, CDR1 LNHNV and CDR2 YYDKDF (reference sequence). This CDR3 is 14 amino acids long. In the original analysis: Counts of nucleated cells, estimated from reference gene primer amplification, were obtained. Data came from immunoSEQ multiplex PCR; TCRdb stores just in-frame clones and leaves some out. Clonal size and the V and J genes are those of that table, whereas D and trimming came from the DNA. The table shows about 210,000 clones, with 83% occurring only once. The clonotype was recovered from a woman aged 40 to 55 with active or convalescent COVID-19. The V call is TRBV15, the J call TRBJ1-1; TRBD1 is a possible D gene (5 bases). Sequencing was carried out using peripheral blood. The chain's CDR3 is CATSREAGVLEAFF. The DNA for the CDR3 is TGTGCCACCAGCAGAGAGGCGGGGGTGTTGGAAGCTTTCTTT.